This TCR beta chain was sequenced for a study of blood T cell repertoires in COVID-19. The wider study: Specimens from acute and convalescent COVID-19 originated in the United States, Italy and Spain. T cells, B-cell-depleted T cells, or PBMCs supplied cDNA or gDNA.

Under the authors' procedure: Quantification of nucleated cells was approximated via reference gene primer amplification. Clones were read by immunoSEQ multiplex PCR, and TCRdb kept only the in-frame ones, dropping some. The V and J calls and the clone size are those of that table, but D and trimming were determined from the DNA. The sample has approximately 350,000 clones, approximately 87% seen once. In Seattle, patients joined the study during active infection and were tracked longitudinally. V was clipped by 5 bases and J by 5 bases; unmatched bases: 4. The CDR3 contains 13 residues. Germline values: CDR1 SGHTA, CDR2 FQGNSA.

This clonotype was sampled from a woman aged 50 to 60 with COVID-19, enrolled during active disease. Sequencing was carried out using peripheral blood. V usage is TRBV7-2 and J usage is TRBJ2-5; 8 nucleotides agree with TRBD2. This CDR3 reads CASSGAGVETQYF. DNA of the CDR3: TGTGCCAGCAGCGGAGCGGGAGTCGAGACCCAGTACTTC.